Reported below is one T cell receptor (beta chain). The target antigen is unknown. V was clipped by 4 bases and J by 4 bases, with 10 bases between them. The CDR3 is 13 residues long. CDR1 and CDR2 from the germline V gene are LNHDA and SQIVND (reference sequence). The sample is drawn from a study of T-cell memory formation after mild COVID-19. The TCR alpha and TCR beta cDNA libraries, bearing sample barcodes and UMIs, were generated by 5'RACE using constant-segment primers. TCRdb analysed the 5' RACE reads with MiXCR anew, one entry per CDR3 protein. The table records 80,000 to 90,000 distinct CDR3 sequences, around a quarter of them present only once. Points from the study as a whole: Cross-reactive memory seemingly joined, as some responding clones were found in pre-infection memory.

The sequenced material came from PBMCs or a T cell subset sorted from them (not recorded which). V is TRBV19 and J is TRBJ1-1, with D possibly matching TRBD1 (5 bases). The clonotype was recovered from a man younger than 35 who had mild COVID-19 (a few samples of this study predate the infection). Cell type and time point are not known. The DNA for the CDR3 is TGTGCCAGTAGTACGACAGCCCCCACTGAAGCTTTCTTT. Translation gives CASSTTAPTEAFF.